This T cell receptor (beta chain) was captured by sequencing in a study of OX40 agonist ivuxolimab in advanced cancers. As for the study more broadly: The costimulatory receptor OX40 (CD134) was targeted by ivuxolimab, a fully human IgG2 agonistic monoclonal antibody. Intravenous ivuxolimab was administered to patients every 2 weeks at six dose levels: 0.01, 0.1, 0.3, 1.5, 3 and 10 mg/kg. Of the roughly 52 dose-escalation patients, hepatocellular carcinoma was present in some 19, melanoma in around 15, renal cell carcinoma in 9 and head and neck cancer in 9. The purpose of peripheral TCRbeta sequencing was to test whether ivuxolimab changed TCR sequence diversity and led to clonal T-cell expansion. The dose-escalation cohort was 82.7% male with a mean age of approximately 60 years, ranging from 23 to 79. The monotherapy dose-escalation portion (N of about 50 patients) of the phase I ivuxolimab trial is reported in the paper. Prior anti-PD-1, anti-PD-L1 or anti-CTLA-4 therapy was permitted, and roughly two fifths of dose-escalation patients had received checkpoint inhibitors. Three dose-escalation patients achieved partial responses, one with hepatocellular carcinoma and two with cutaneous melanoma.

Details on this clone: Its binding antigen is unknown. Base qualities are missing; no much larger clone stands one base away.

What the authors observed across the whole study: The antigen specificity of the clonally expanded peripheral T cells was not determined. Low levels of normalized T-cell clonal expansion were also shown by some nonresponding patients. After ivuxolimab, expanded clones were on average more numerous among CD8+ T cells than among CD4+ T cells. In the 0.1-3.0 mg/kg groups, partial responders were among the patients with the lowest normalized peripheral clonal expansion, particularly in CD8+ T cells. Clonal expansion of both CD4+ and CD8+ blood T cells was observed from baseline to week 6 at doses 0.1 to 3.0 mg/kg.

Patients with a history of autoimmune disease or receiving systemic immunosuppression were excluded from the trial. In every dose cohort, peripheral blood was drawn for TCR sequencing at baseline, cycle 4 day 1, and cycle 7 day 1. The samples were drawn from a first-in-human, open-label, multicenter phase I dose-escalation trial of ivuxolimab. Adults with locally advanced or metastatic melanoma, renal cell carcinoma, hepatocellular carcinoma or head and neck squamous cell carcinoma were enrolled in the trial. CD4+ and CD8+ T cells were sorted separately from peripheral blood before TCR sequencing. The CDR3 holds 16 amino acids from the cysteine to the phenylalanine. The only DNA kept is the CDR3, 48 bases in frame from the first base. From the germline V gene, CDR1 is SGHVS and CDR2 is FQNEAQ. V loses 5 bases, J loses 5 bases, and the germline ends lie 19 bases apart. Genomic DNA was isolated from the sorted cells so that the TCRbeta CDR3 region could be sequenced. The immunoSEQ Assay was used for sequencing of TCRbeta CDR3 regions. TCRdb stores this immuneACCESS table with in-frame sequences only. Part of the clones is absent; in the studies checked, under half of the shortfall reflects unresolved V genes, and no reason is known for the rest. The table for this sample lists tens of thousands of clones; more than 80% of them were counted only once. The top ten clones comprise nearly 7.5% of the sample.

The sample here was CD4+ or CD8+ T cells sorted from blood, taken in a trial of the OX40 agonist ivuxolimab. Rearrangement joined TRBV7-8 to TRBJ2-1; a confident D gene designation cannot be given. This clonotype was obtained from an adult with an advanced solid tumor such as melanoma, head and neck, liver or kidney cancer. The DNA sequence is as follows: TGTGCCAGCAGCCCCCGCCCCCGTTCCGGCCACAATGAGCAGTTCTTC. Protein translation: CASSPRPRSGHNEQFF.